This T cell receptor beta chain emerged from a study of control samples from healthy donors and cancer patients. There are 12 residues in the CDR3. V lost 7 bases and J lost 5, with 11 bases in between. Germline-derived CDR1 and CDR2 are SNHLY and FYNNEI. Data came from immunoSEQ multiplex PCR; TCRdb stores just in-frame clones and leaves some out. The top ten hold almost 8% of the sample, which has 95,000 to 150,000 clones, 91% seen once. Sequencing used blood. The chain has TRBV2 and TRBJ2-5; possibly TRBD2 for D (6 bases). The clonotype was recovered from a woman aged 18 to 35 in good health. CDR3 nucleotides: TGTGCCAGCACCGGGGGTGTGGAGACCCAGTACTTC. Its translation is CASTGGVETQYF.